This TCR beta chain was sequenced during a study of cytomegalovirus exposure and HLA in healthy donors. The study, taken as a whole, reports: One variant, a missense change in DCLRE1C, was linked in a later analysis to TCR beta V- and J-gene trimming. Highly shared sequence variants in one cluster were likely a sequencing artifact.

J lost 0 bases, V lost 4 bases, and 6 bases had no gene match. The V gene's germline CDR1 is SGHRS and CDR2 YFSETQ. CDR3 length: 15 amino acids. The primer mix had 60 Vbeta and 13 Jbeta primers. Authors' processing steps: There were about 80 million unique TCR beta chains by a later count, and about 12 million of them were shared. Generated by immunoSEQ multiplex PCR, the TCRdb table keeps only in-frame clones and is missing some. V, J and clone size are those of that table, while D and trimming were read from the DNA. There are tens of thousands of clones in the sample; less than 85% occur only once, and around 8% lies in the top ten. A note on this clone: Its antigen remains unknown.

The sequence derives from a man aged 30 to 45 in good health and CMV-seropositive. V and J are TRBV5-1 and TRBJ1-1; 7 nucleotides align to TRBD1. The sample taken for sequencing was PBMCs. The CDR3 sequence: CASSRETGMNTEAFF. The CDR3 DNA is TGCGCCAGCAGCCGGGAGACAGGGATGAACACTGAAGCTTTCTTT.